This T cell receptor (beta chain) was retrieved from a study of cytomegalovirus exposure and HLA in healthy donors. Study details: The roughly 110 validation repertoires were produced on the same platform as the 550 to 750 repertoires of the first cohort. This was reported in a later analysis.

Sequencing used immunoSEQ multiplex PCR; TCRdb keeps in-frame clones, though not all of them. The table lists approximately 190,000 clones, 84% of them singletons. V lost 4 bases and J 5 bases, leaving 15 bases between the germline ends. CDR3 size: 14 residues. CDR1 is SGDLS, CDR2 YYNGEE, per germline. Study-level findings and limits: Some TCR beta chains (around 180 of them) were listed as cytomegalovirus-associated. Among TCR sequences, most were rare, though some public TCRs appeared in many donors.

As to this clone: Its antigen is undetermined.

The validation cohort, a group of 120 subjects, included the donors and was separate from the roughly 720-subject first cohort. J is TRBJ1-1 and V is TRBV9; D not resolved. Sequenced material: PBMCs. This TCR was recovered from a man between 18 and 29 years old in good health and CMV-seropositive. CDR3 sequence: CASSRGLSDTEAFF. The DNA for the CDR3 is TGTGCCAGCAGCCGAGGGTTGAGTGATACTGAAGCTTTCTTT.